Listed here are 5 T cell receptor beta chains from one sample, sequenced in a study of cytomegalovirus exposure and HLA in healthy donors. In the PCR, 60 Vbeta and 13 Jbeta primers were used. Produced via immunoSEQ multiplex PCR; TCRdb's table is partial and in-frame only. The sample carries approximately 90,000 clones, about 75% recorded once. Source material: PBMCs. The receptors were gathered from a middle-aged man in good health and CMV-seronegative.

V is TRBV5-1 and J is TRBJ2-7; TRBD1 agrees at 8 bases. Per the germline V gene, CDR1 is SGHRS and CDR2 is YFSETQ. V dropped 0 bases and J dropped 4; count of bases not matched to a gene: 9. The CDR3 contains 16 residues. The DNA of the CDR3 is TGCGCCAGCAGCTTGGGCGACAGGGGAGAGGAGTACGAGCAGTACTTC. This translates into CASSLGDRGEEYEQYF.

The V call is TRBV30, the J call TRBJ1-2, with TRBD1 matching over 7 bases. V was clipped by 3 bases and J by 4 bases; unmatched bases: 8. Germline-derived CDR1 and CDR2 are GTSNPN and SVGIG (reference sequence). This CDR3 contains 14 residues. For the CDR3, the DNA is TGTGCCTGGAGGCCCGGCCGGGACAGCTATGGCTACACCTTC. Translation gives CAWRPGRDSYGYTF.

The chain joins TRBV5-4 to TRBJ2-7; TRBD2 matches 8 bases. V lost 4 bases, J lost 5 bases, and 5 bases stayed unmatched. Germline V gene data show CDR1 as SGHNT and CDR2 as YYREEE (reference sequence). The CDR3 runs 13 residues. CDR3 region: CASSPYGGDEQYF. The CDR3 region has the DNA TGTGCCAGCAGCCCGTACGGGGGGGACGAGCAGTACTTC.

CDR3 sequence (DNA): TGTGCCAGCAGTTACACCCGGGACAGGGGTCACGAGCAGTACTTC. Translating gives CASSYTRDRGHEQYF. The chain is built from TRBV6-5 and TRBJ2-7; 10 bases map to TRBD1. Germline V gives CDR1 MNHEY, CDR2 SVGAGI. V shed 2 bases and J 5 bases; nucleotides not matched to a gene: 6. This CDR3 contains 15 residues.

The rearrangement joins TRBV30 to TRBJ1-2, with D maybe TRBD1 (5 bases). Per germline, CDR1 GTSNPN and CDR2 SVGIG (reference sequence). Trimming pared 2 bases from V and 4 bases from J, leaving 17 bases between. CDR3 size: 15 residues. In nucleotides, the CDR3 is TGTGCCTGGAGTAGCCAGGGATGGAGTATCTATGGCTACACCTTC. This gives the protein CAWSSQGWSIYGYTF.